A selection of T cell receptor beta chains follows, all from one sample in a study of cytotoxic CD8 clonotypes in ibrutinib-treated CLL. The assay was immunoSEQ multiplex PCR, and TCRdb's table has in-frame clones only and misses some. Here the sample spans roughly 58,000 clones, roughly 49% being singletons. This specimen consisted of PBMCs, obtained at disease progression, from a patient treated with ibrutinib. These receptors came from a human donor with chronic lymphocytic leukemia. Both conserved end residues are trimmed from each CDR3.

V	J	CDR3
TRBV4-2	TRBJ2-5	ASSQGSGTQY
TRBV28	TRBJ2-6	ASSFRVGANVLT
TRBV6-4	TRBJ2-7	ASSEFGDISYEQY
TRBV11-3	TRBJ2-5	ASSLGAAGGQETQY
TRBV6-5	TRBJ2-7	ASSLGTSGYYEQY
TRBV6-5	TRBJ2-3	ARKGASTDTQY
TRBV7-6	TRBJ2-1	ASSQTQGPYNEQF
TRBV4-1	TRBJ2-1	ASSQGSWLAGASEQF
TRBV30	TRBJ2-2	AWSVGAYNTGELF
TRBV4-3	TRBJ2-3	ASSQGRGTLTDTQY
TRBV28	TRBJ1-2	ASRYYPAPSQSGYGYT
TRBV11-3	TRBJ2-7	ASSFPGRFYEQY
TRBV4-3	TRBJ1-4	ASSQAGTGQEKLF
TRBV28	TRBJ1-2	ASEAGRGGYT
TRBV11-2	TRBJ2-1	ASSFGGPHEQF
TRBV2	TRBJ2-3	ASSDDSGSSSTDTQY
TRBV7-8	TRBJ2-5	ASSLWDGRPGETQY
TRBV4-2	TRBJ2-2	ASSQASGVNTGELF
TRBV10-3	TRBJ2-6	AISPPRDRGSGANVLT
TRBV18	TRBJ1-6	ASSRGNSPLH
TRBV7-9	TRBJ1-3	ASGILSGNTIY
TRBV30	TRBJ1-6	AWSVPGGTSYNSPLH
TRBV27	TRBJ1-6	ASSFARADLVSSYNSPLH
TRBV7-2	TRBJ1-5	ASSAGQGIGQPQH
TRBV7-2	TRBJ2-2	ASSPPGWARELF
TRBV7-2	TRBJ2-1	ASSSTMAGRPVSEQF
TRBV9	TRBJ2-3	ASSPRTGVTDTQY
TRBV30	TRBJ1-1	AWSRERNTEAF
TRBV7-3	TRBJ1-4	ASSTRSGEKLF
TRBV30	TRBJ2-4	AWRIAGGGWDIQY
TRBV5-6	TRBJ1-1	ASSWGRGNTEAF
TRBV11-1	TRBJ2-7	ASSLGTGSYEQY
TRBV7-8	TRBJ1-1	ASSLYEDTEAF
TRBV10-1	TRBJ2-7	ASSEFRYAAVRTYEQY
TRBV28	TRBJ1-5	ASSSIQEIGNQPQH
TRBV9	TRBJ1-1	ASSVGGGALITEAF
TRBV30	TRBJ1-5	AWSLGGRSNQPQH
TRBV6-5	TRBJ2-2	ASSYSHNTGELF
TRBV7-2	TRBJ1-2	ASSSPPGPDGYT
TRBV7-2	TRBJ2-7	ASSLIYYEQY
TRBV28	TRBJ1-1	ASGQGENTEAF
TRBV5-1	TRBJ2-7	ASTLDDPLSYEQY
TRBV4-2	TRBJ2-1	ASSQWTDSNLYNEQF
TRBV12-5	TRBJ2-3	ASGLVQGPDTQY
TRBV9	TRBJ2-1	ASSSSGGYYNEQF
TRBV6-5	TRBJ1-1	ASSYGPLANTEAF
TRBV4-2	TRBJ2-1	ASSQGRAGGYNEQF
TRBV7-9	TRBJ2-7	ASSLGPSGGVYEQY
TRBV7-2	TRBJ1-3	ASSPLSLPGNTIY
TRBV7-9	TRBJ1-5	ASSAGQGGNQPQH
TRBV28	TRBJ1-2	ASSRTGTGYGYT
TRBV28	TRBJ1-5	ASRRTGNQPQH
TRBV6-5	TRBJ2-7	ASSLSGTVNYEQY
TRBV27	TRBJ1-2	ASTRLGNYGYT